This TCR beta chain was found in a study of OX40 agonist ivuxolimab in advanced cancers. Method: immunoSEQ multiplex PCR; TCRdb's copy keeps in-frame clones and lacks some. The table records 65,000 to 70,000 clones, about nine tenths of them present only once. The CDR3 has 15 residues. Germline values: CDR1 LGHNT, CDR2 FRNRAP. V lost 6 bases and J lost 3, with 18 bases in between. The chain employs TRBV12-5 and TRBJ2-7; D remains ambiguous. The receptor was isolated from an adult with an advanced solid tumor such as melanoma, head and neck, liver or kidney cancer. Sequencing was performed on CD4+ or CD8+ T cells sorted from blood, taken in a trial of the OX40 agonist ivuxolimab. CDR3 coding DNA: TGTGCTAGTGGCCTACCGGTAGGGAACTTCTACGAGCAGTACTTC. It is translated as CASGLPVGNFYEQYF.